These 19 T cell receptor beta chains were sequenced from one sample in a study of T cell repertoires in cytomegalovirus infection (dated by TCRdb to the late 2010s). The run used an Illumina HiSeq 1500. TCRdb reprocessed the public reads (quality trimming at Q25 with fastp, clone calling with MiXCR) and kept in-frame beta chains. A single entry per CDR3 protein holds the most common genes and DNA from its merged rows. The sample includes fewer than 300,000 distinct CDR3 sequences, with 25% observed a single time. Approximately 15% of the sample goes to the ten largest clones. The specimen was PBMCs. The receptors stem from a human donor in good health (CMV status not recorded). Some clones in this sample may be carry-over from other donors' samples.

The DNA of the CDR3 is TGTGCCACCAGTGATTTGCAGGGGCGGACAGATACGCAGTATTTT. The encoded protein is CATSDLQGRTDTQYF. The chain is built from TRBV24-1 and TRBJ2-3, with D perhaps TRBD1 (6 bases). The V gene's germline CDR1 is KGHDR and CDR2 SFDVKD. Trimming stripped 0 bases from V and 3 bases from J, with 9 bases between. The CDR3 length is 15 residues.

The chain uses TRBV24-1 and TRBJ2-1; TRBD1 might be the D (5 bases). Germline V gene lookup returns CDR1 KGHDR and CDR2 SFDVKD. This CDR3 is built from 14 residues. The germline V and J ends were trimmed by 5 bases and 7 bases, with 14 bases remaining between them. The CDR3 nucleotides read TGTGCCACCAGTGGCGGACACCTCGGGAATGAGCAGTTCTTC. It yields the protein CATSGGHLGNEQFF.

This clonotype occurred many times. V usage is TRBV6-2 or TRBV6-3 and J usage is TRBJ2-1; 8 bases map to TRBD2. V shed 7 bases and J 5 bases; nucleotides not matched to a gene: 13. Per germline, CDR1 MNHEY and CDR2 SVGEGT. The CDR3 runs to 16 residues. Here the CDR3 DNA reads TGTGCCAGCAACTCCGGGAGGGGGGCAAAAGACAATGAGCAGTTCTTC. Translated: CASNSGRGAKDNEQFF.

This clonotype occurred many times. The V gene is TRBV11-2, the J gene TRBJ1-5, with D perhaps TRBD1 (5 bases). The CDR3 has 16 amino acids. V lost 3 bases and J 4 bases, leaving 16 bases between the germline ends. The germline V gene encodes CDR1 SGHAT and CDR2 FQNNGV. The CDR3 loop is CASSLAGTDLNQPQHF. The CDR3, as DNA: TGTGCCAGCAGCTTGGCCGGGACGGACCTTAATCAGCCCCAGCATTTT.

This clonotype was seen many times. V gene TRBV7-2 combines with J gene TRBJ1-4; D gene uncertain. The CDR3 is 15 amino acids. The ends were cut back, 4 bases at V and 8 bases at J, with 17 bases in the middle. The germline CDR1 and CDR2 sequences are SGHTA and FQGNSA. CDR3 protein: CASSSFRGIEEKLFF. The CDR3 region has the DNA TGTGCCAGCAGCTCTTTTAGAGGGATCGAGGAAAAACTGTTTTTT.

Many counts were recorded for this clonotype. V usage is TRBV2 and J usage is TRBJ1-6; unclear D gene. The CDR3 spans 14 residues. Germline CDR1 reads SNHLY; CDR2 reads FYNNEI. Trimming stripped 4 bases from V and 6 bases from J, with 10 bases between. The CDR3 sequence is CASSVIGSNSPLHF. Written as DNA, the CDR3 is TGTGCCAGCAGTGTAATCGGGTCTAATTCACCCCTCCACTTT.

This clonotype was seen more than once but under ten times. This rearrangement joins TRBV30 to TRBJ2-1; possibly TRBD2 for D (5 bases). The CDR3 consists of 13 residues. Trimming left V 1 base short and J 7 bases short, with 11 bases between. Per germline, CDR1 GTSNPN and CDR2 SVGIG (reference sequence). In DNA, the CDR3 is TGTGCCTGGAGTGGGACGTGGAGGAATGAGCAGTTCTTC. Translating gives CAWSGTWRNEQFF.

This clonotype appeared a few times. The J gene is TRBJ2-7, the V gene TRBV7-6, with TRBD2 as a possible D gene (5 bases). Germline V gene data show CDR1 as SGHVS and CDR2 as FNYEAQ. The CDR3 extends over 15 amino acids. The V end lost 1 base, the J end lost 6 bases, and 16 bases lay between the germline ends. The CDR3 reads CASSLGRAPPAEQYF. Written as DNA, the CDR3 is TGTGCCAGCAGCTTAGGGCGGGCCCCCCCCGCCGAGCAGTACTTC.

This clonotype was seen a few times. The CDR3 sequence is CASSATYSYNEQFF. As DNA, the CDR3 is TGTGCCAGCAGTGCCACTTACTCCTACAATGAGCAGTTCTTC. This chain joins TRBV6-2 or TRBV6-3 and TRBJ2-1, with D unresolved. The CDR3 has 14 residues. Germline CDR1 is MNHEY and CDR2 is SVGEGT. Trimming pared 5 bases from V and 0 bases from J, leaving 8 bases between.

This rearrangement joins TRBV20-1 to TRBJ1-1; D is uncertain. Germline CDR1 is DFQATT and CDR2 is SNEGSKA (reference sequence). CDR3 length equals 14 residues. CDR3 in amino acids: CSGWVEGGNTEAFF. The CDR3 DNA reads TGCAGCGGGTGGGTGGAGGGAGGGAACACTGAAGCTTTCTTT.

This clonotype was observed a handful of times. The gene calls are TRBV7-2 and TRBJ1-4; D call uncertain. V gave up 4 bases and J gave up 10 bases, with 19 bases separating them. This CDR3 has 15 residues. Germline CDR1 and CDR2: SGHTA and FQGNSA. CDR3 in DNA: TGTGCCAGCAGCTCGGCGTCGGCCAGTAGTCCAAAACTGTTTTTT. Encoded protein: CASSSASASSPKLFF.

V and J are TRBV20-1 and TRBJ2-3; TRBD2 agrees at 12 bases. The CDR3 is made up of 14 amino acids. Germline CDR1 is DFQATT and CDR2 is SNEGSKA (reference sequence). The V gene end was trimmed by 6 bases and the J gene end by 8 bases; junction bases not matched to a gene: 9. This chain's CDR3 is CSASLAGGPSTQYF. CDR3 bases: TGCAGTGCCTCGCTAGCGGGGGGGCCTTCTACGCAGTATTTT.

Many counts were recorded for this clonotype. The V and J genes are TRBV28 and TRBJ2-1; TRBD2 matches 9 bases. CDR1 and CDR2 from the germline V gene are MDHEN and SYDVKM. V dropped 1 base and J dropped 5; count of bases not matched to a gene: 9. The CDR3 runs to 17 residues. CDR3 bases: TGTGCCAGCAGTTTATTGTCGCTAGCGGGACCCCACAATGAGCAGTTCTTC. It specifies CASSLLSLAGPHNEQFF.

The V call is TRBV7-3, the J call TRBJ1-1, with D tentatively TRBD1 (5 bases). The V and J ends lost 2 bases and 1 base respectively, with 11 bases between them. This CDR3 is built from 15 residues. Per the germline V gene, CDR1 is SGHTA and CDR2 is FQGTGA. CDR3 residues: CASSLAGGKNTEAFF. The CDR3 DNA reads TGTGCCAGCAGCTTAGCTGGGGGGAAGAACACTGAAGCTTTCTTT.

The chain couples TRBV19 to TRBJ2-2; 8 nucleotides align to TRBD1. Germline loops: CDR1 LNHDA, CDR2 SQIVND (reference sequence). V lost 7 bases, J lost 6 bases, and 10 bases stayed unmatched. This CDR3 is 15 amino acids long. DNA of the CDR3: TGTGCCAGTAATCCAGGGGGCCTAGGGCCCGGGGAGCTGTTTTTT. Amino acids: CASNPGGLGPGELFF. Based on the CDR3 plus reference TRBV19 and TRBJ2-2, the full variable domain is DGGITQSPKYLFRKEGQNVTLSCEQNLNHDAMYWYRQDPGQGLRLIYYSQIVNDFQKGDIAEGYSVSREKKESFPLTVTSAQKNPTAFYLCASNPGGLGPGELFFGEGSRLTVL.

V and J are TRBV20-1 and TRBJ2-7, with a weak D call TRBD1 (5 bases). V was trimmed by 0 bases and J by 5 bases, leaving 11 bases between them. CDR1 is DFQATT and CDR2 is SNEGSKA in the germline V gene (reference sequence). There are 13 residues in the CDR3. This CDR3 is CSARDPQGNEQYF. The CDR3 DNA follows: TGCAGTGCTAGAGATCCTCAGGGTAACGAGCAGTACTTC.

This clonotype turned up a few times. The rearrangement joins TRBV6-1 to TRBJ2-2, with 8 bases identical to TRBD2. Germline lookup yields CDR1 MNHNS and CDR2 SASEGT. With 4 bases clipped from V and 5 bases from J, the junction kept 9 bases outside the gene matches. The CDR3 loop spans 16 amino acids. For the CDR3, the DNA is TGTGCCAGCAGTGGGCAGCGGGAGTTGAGTACCGGGGAGCTGTTTTTT. Protein sequence: CASSGQRELSTGELFF.

The chain has TRBV15 and TRBJ2-2, with D perhaps TRBD1 or TRBD2 (5 bases each). Germline loops: CDR1 LNHNV, CDR2 YYDKDF (reference sequence). V shed 2 bases and J shed 0 bases, with 10 bases lying between them. The CDR3 is 16 residues long. The CDR3: CATSRPGRTNTGELFF. The CDR3 coding sequence is TGTGCCACCAGCAGACCGGGACGGACGAACACCGGGGAGCTGTTTTTT. The full variable domain, rest sourced from reference TRBV15 and TRBJ2-2, is DAMVIQNPRYQVTQFGKPVTLSCSQTLNHNVMYWYQQKSSQAPKLLFHYYDKDFNNEADTPDNFQSRRPNTSFCFLDIRSPGLGDTAMYLCATSRPGRTNTGELFFGEGSRLTVL.

V gene TRBV28 combines with J gene TRBJ2-7; D possibly corresponds to TRBD1 (5 bases). The CDR3 contains 15 residues. The V and J ends lost 7 bases and 5 bases respectively, with 21 bases between them. Germline V gives CDR1 MDHEN, CDR2 SYDVKM. The CDR3 DNA is TGTGCCAGCACCTCCAGACGGCAGGGCAGCAACGAGCAGTACTTC. Its protein is CASTSRRQGSNEQYF.